This T cell receptor beta chain emerged from a study of PD-L1 blockade in urothelial cancer. The CDR3 sequence is 15 residues long. V lost 3 bases and J lost 5; bases outside the gene matches: 5. Germline V gives CDR1 SGHKS, CDR2 YYEKEE (reference sequence). The time point is: peripheral blood 6 weeks after treatment start. Patients had locally advanced or metastatic urothelial carcinoma. Libraries were prepared by immunoSEQ multiplex PCR; TCRdb keeps only in-frame clonotypes and omits some of them. Here the sample spans tens of thousands of clones, about nine tenths being singletons. The sample in question was PBMCs, obtained around atezolizumab (anti-PD-L1) treatment. This TCR derives from a man aged 60-69 years with urothelial cancer. The chain combines TRBV5-5 with TRBJ2-2, with 9 positions matching TRBD1. This CDR3 is CASSYGQGRTGELFF. For the CDR3, the DNA is TGTGCCAGCAGCTACGGACAGGGGAGAACCGGGGAGCTGTTTTTT.